This T cell receptor (beta chain) was retrieved from a study of CD8+CD57+ T cells in acquired aplastic anemia. Turning to the study itself: Mean DNA quantity obtained from sorted CD4+ and CD8+ cells was 3.2 ug.

Regarding this clonotype: Its antigen is not known.

Trimming removed 3 bases at V and 4 bases at J, with 9 bases between. This CDR3 has 13 residues. The germline CDR1 and CDR2 sequences are SNHLY and FYNNEI. Findings of the study overall: Common to patients and controls were twenty-nine CD8+ CDR3 sequences. With respect to CD8+ Simpson's diversity, patients and controls did not differ significantly.

TCR beta VDJ and CDR3 profiling used genomic DNA as template. TCRdb independently ran MiXCR on the reads; one entry per CDR3 protein. The table lists about 110,000 distinct CDR3 sequences, under 60% of them singletons. This receptor was taken from a human donor in good health, serving as a control. Sequencing was carried out using sorted CD4+, CD8+, or CD8+CD57+ T cells (not recorded which) from PBMCs. The chain has TRBV2 and TRBJ2-5; tentative D call: TRBD2 (6 bases). The CDR3 loop reads CASSEYGGETQYF. CDR3 bases: TGTGCCAGCAGTGAGTACGGGGGAGAGACCCAGTACTTC.